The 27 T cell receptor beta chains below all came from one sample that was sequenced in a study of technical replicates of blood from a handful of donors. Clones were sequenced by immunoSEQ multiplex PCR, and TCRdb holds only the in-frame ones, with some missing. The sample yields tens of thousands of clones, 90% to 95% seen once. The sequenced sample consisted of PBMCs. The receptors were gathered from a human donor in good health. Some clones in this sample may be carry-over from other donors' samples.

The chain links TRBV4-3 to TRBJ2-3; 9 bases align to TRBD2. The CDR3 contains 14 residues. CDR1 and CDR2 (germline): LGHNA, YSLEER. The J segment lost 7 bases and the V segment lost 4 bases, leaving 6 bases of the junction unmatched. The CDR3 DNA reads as TGCGCCAGCAGCCCCCTCGGACTAGCGAATACGCAGTATTTT. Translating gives CASSPLGLANTQYF.

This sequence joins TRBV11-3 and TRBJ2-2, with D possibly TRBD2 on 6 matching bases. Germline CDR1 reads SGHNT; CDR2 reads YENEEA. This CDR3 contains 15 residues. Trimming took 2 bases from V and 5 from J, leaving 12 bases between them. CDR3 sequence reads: CASSLKGTSTGELFF. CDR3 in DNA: TGTGCCAGCAGCTTAAAGGGGACTTCTACCGGGGAGCTGTTTTTT.

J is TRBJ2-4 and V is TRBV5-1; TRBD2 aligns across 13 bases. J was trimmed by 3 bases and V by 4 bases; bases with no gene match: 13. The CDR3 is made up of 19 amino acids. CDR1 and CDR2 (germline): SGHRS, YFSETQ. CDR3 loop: CASSLVGTSGKWHKNIQYF. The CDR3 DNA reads TGCGCCAGCAGCCTGGTTGGGACTAGCGGGAAATGGCACAAAAACATTCAGTACTTC.

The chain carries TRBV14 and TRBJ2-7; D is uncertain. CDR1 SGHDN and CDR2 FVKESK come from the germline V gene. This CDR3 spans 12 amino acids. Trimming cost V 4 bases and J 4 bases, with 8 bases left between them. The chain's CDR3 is CASSLKRYEQYF. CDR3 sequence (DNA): TGTGCCAGCAGCCTGAAGAGGTACGAGCAGTACTTC.

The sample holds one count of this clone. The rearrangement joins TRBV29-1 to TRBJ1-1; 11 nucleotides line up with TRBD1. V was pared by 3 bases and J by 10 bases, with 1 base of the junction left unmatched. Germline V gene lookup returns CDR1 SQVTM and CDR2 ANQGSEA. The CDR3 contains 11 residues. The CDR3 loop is CSVEDRGRAFF. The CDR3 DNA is TGCAGCGTTGAGGACAGGGGGCGAGCTTTCTTT.

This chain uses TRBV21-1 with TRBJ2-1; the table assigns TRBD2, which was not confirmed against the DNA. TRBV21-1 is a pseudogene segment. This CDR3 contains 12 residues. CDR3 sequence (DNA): TGTGCCAGCAGCGCCCAGCGGATGGGGCAGTTCTTC. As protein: CASSAQRMGQFF.

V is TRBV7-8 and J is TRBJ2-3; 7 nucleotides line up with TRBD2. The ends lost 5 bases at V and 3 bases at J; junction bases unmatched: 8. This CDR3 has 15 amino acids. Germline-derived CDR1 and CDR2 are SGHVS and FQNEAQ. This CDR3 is CASSQKPGGTDTQYF. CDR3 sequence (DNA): TGTGCCAGCAGCCAGAAACCGGGGGGTACAGATACGCAGTATTTT.

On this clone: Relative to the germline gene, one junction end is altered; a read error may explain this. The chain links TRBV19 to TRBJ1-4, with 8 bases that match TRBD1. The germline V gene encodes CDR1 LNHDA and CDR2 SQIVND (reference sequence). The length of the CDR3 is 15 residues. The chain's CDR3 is CASSISDRANEKLFF. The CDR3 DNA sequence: TGTGCCAGTAGTATCTCGGACAGGGCTAACGAAAAACTGTTTTTT.

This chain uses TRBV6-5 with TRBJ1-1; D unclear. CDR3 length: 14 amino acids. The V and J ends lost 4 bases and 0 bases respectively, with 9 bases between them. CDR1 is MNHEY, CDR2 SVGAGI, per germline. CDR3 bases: TGTGCCAGCAGTTTAACTTTTATGAACACTGAAGCTTTCTTT. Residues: CASSLTFMNTEAFF.

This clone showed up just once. The CDR3, as DNA: TGCAGTGCTAGAGATGAGAATGAGCAGTTCTTC. It translates to CSARDENEQFF. J is TRBJ2-1 and V is TRBV20-1; D is unclear. The CDR3 is 11 residues long. Germline V CDR1 and CDR2: DFQATT, SNEGSKA (reference sequence). The V end lost 0 bases, the J end lost 7 bases, and 4 bases lay between the germline ends.

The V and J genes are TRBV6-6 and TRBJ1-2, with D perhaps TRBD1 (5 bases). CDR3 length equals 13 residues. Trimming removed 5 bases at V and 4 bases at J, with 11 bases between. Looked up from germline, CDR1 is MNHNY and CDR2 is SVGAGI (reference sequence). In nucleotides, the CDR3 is TGTGCCAGCAGTCAGGGACTTTTCTATGGCTACACCTTC. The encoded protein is CASSQGLFYGYTF.

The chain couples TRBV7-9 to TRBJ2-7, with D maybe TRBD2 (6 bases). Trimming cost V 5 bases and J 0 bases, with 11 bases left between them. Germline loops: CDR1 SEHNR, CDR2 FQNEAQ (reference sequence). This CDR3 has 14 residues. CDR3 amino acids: CASSPSGSSYEQYF. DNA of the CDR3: TGTGCCAGCAGCCCGAGCGGGTCCTCCTACGAGCAGTACTTC.

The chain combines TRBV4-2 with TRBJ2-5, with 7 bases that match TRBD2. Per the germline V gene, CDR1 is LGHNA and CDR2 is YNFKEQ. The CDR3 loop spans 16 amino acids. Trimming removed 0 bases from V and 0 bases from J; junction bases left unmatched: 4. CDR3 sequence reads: CASSQDRRGYQETQYF. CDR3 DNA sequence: TGTGCCAGCAGCCAAGATCGGCGGGGGTACCAAGAGACCCAGTACTTC.

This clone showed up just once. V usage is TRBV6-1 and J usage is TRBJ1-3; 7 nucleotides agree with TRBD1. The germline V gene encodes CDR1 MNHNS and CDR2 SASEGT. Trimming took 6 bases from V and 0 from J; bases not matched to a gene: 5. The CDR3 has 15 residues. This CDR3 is CASRYTGDSGNTIYF. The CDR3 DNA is TGTGCCAGCAGGTATACAGGGGACTCTGGAAACACCATATATTTT.

The CDR3 coding sequence is TGTGCCACCAGCTACAAAGGTCCAGGAGGCTACACCTTC. This codes for CATSYKGPGGYTF. The chain joins TRBV15 to TRBJ1-2; D call uncertain. Germline lookup yields CDR1 LNHNV and CDR2 YYDKDF (reference sequence). The CDR3 consists of 13 residues. Trimming left V 5 bases short and J 8 bases short, with 15 bases between. The full variable domain, in which reference TRBV15 and TRBJ1-2 provide the parts outside the CDR3, is DAMVIQNPRYQVTQFGKPVTLSCSQTLNHNVMYWYQQKSSQAPKLLFHYYDKDFNNEADTPDNFQSRRPNTSFCFLDIRSPGLGDTAMYLCATSYKGPGGYTFGSGTRLTVV.

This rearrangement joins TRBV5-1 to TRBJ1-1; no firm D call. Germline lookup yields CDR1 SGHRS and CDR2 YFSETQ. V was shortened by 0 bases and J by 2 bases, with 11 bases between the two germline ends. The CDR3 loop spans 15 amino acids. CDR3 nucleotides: TGCGCCAGCAGCTTGGCCCCTCCTCTAAACACTGAAGCTTTCTTT. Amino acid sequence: CASSLAPPLNTEAFF.

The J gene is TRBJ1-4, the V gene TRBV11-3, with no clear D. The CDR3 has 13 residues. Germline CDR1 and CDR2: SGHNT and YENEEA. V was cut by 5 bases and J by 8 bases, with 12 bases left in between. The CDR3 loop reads CASSPPEREKLFF. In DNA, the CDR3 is TGTGCCAGCAGCCCGCCAGAGAGGGAAAAACTGTTTTTT. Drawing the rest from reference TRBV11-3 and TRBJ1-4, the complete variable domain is EAGVVQSPRYKIIEKKQPVAFWCNPISGHNTLYWYLQNLGQGPELLIRYENEEAVDDSQLPKDRFSAERLKGVDSTLKIQPAELGDSAVYLCASSPPEREKLFFGSGTQLSVL.

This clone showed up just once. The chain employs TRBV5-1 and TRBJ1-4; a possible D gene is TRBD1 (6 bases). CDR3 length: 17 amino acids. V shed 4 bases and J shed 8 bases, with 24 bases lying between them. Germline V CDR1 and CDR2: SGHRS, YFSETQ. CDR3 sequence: CASSRTVANALEEKLFF. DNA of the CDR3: TGCGCCAGCAGCCGGACAGTGGCTAATGCCCTGGAAGAAAAACTGTTTTTT.

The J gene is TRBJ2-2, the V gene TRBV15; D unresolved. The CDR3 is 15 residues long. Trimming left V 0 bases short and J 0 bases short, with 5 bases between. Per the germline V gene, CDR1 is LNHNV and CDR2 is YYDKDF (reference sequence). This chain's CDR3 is CATSRDLTNTGELFF. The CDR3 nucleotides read TGTGCCACCAGCAGAGACTTAACGAACACCGGGGAGCTGTTTTTT. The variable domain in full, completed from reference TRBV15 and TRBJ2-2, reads DAMVIQNPRYQVTQFGKPVTLSCSQTLNHNVMYWYQQKSSQAPKLLFHYYDKDFNNEADTPDNFQSRRPNTSFCFLDIRSPGLGDTAMYLCATSRDLTNTGELFFGEGSRLTVL.

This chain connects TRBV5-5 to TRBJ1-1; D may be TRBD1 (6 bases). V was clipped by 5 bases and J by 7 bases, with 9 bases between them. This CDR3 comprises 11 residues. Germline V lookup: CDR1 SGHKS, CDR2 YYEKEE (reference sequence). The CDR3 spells CASRLTGEAFF. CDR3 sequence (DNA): TGTGCCAGCAGGTTGACAGGTGAAGCTTTCTTT.

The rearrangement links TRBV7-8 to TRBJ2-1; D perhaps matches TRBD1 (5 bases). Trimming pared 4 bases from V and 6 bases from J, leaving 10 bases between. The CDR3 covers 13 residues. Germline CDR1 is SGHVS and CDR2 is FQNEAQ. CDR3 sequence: CASSYDSANEQFF. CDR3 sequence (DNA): TGTGCCAGCAGCTACGACAGTGCCAATGAGCAGTTCTTC.

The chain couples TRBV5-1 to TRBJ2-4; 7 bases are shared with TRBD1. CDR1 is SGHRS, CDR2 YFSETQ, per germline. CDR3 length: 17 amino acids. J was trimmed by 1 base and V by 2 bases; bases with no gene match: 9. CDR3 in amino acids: CASSFIRGGLAKNIQYF. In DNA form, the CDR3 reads TGCGCCAGCAGCTTTATAAGAGGGGGCCTGGCCAAAAACATTCAGTACTTC. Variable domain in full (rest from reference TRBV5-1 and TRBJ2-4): KAGVTQTPRYLIKTRGQQVTLSCSPISGHRSVSWYQQTPGQGLQFLFEYFSETQRNKGNFPGRFSGRQFSNSRSEMNVSTLELGDSALYLCASSFIRGGLAKNIQYFGAGTRLSVL.

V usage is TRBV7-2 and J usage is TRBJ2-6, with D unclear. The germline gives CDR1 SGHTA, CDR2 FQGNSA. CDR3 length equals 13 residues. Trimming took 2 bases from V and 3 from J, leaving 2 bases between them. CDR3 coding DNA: TGTGCCAGCAGCTTATATGGGGCCAACGTCCTGACTTTC. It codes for CASSLYGANVLTF.

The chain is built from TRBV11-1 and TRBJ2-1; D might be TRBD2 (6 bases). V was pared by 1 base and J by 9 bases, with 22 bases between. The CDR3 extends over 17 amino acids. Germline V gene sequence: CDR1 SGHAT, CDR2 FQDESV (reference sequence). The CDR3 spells CASSLEGTRGSRGEQFF. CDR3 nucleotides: TGTGCCAGCAGCTTAGAAGGTACCCGGGGGTCCCGGGGTGAGCAGTTCTTC.

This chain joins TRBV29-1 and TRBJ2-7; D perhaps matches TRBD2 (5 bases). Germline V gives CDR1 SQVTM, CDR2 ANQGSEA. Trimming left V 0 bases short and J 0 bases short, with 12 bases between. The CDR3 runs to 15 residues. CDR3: CSVEDSDQSSYEQYF. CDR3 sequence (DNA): TGCAGCGTTGAAGATAGCGACCAGTCCTCCTACGAGCAGTACTTC.

The DNA for the CDR3 is TGTGCCAGCTCCCTAGCGGGGGGGCTGGAGACCCAGTACTTC. This gives the protein CASSLAGGLETQYF. The chain carries TRBV19 and TRBJ2-5; 12 bases fit TRBD2. CDR1 is LNHDA and CDR2 is SQIVND in the germline V gene (reference sequence). This CDR3 comprises 14 residues. V shed 9 bases, J shed 5 bases, and the junction held 7 bases outside the gene matches.

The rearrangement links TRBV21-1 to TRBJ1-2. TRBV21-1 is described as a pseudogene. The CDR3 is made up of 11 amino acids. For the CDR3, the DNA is TGTGCCAGCACCCAGGGAGGAGGCTACACCTTC. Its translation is CASTQGGGYTF.